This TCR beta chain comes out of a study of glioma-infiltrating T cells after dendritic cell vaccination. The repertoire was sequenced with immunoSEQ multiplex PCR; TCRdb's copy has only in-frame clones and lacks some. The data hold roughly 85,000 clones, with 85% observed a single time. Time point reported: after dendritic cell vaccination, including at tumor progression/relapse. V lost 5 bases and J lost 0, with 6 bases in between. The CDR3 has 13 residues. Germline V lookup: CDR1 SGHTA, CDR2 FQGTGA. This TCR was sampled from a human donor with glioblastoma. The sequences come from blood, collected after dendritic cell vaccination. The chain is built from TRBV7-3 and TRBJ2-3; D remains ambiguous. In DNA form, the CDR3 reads TGTGCCAGCAGCACGACTAGCACAGATACGCAGTATTTT. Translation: CASSTTSTDTQYF.